The sequence of this T cell receptor (beta chain) was determined in a study of T cells expressing NK-cell markers. Study in general: Sorted T-cell subsets CD3+CD56+NKG2C+, CD3+CD56+NKG2C- and CD3+CD56-NKG2C+ were TCR beta-sequenced. Seven of the eight sequenced donors were HCMV-seropositive; one was seronegative.

Germline assignment: CDR1 LGHDT and CDR2 YNNKEL (reference sequence). CDR3 size: 16 residues. TCRdb reprocessed the 5' RACE reads and stores each CDR3 protein as one record, lacking DNA. The table lists 350,000 to 450,000 distinct CDR3 sequences. The receptor was isolated from a man aged 18 to 69 in good health. Sequencing used blood T cells: a sorted CD56 or NKG2C T cell subset, CD4+ or CD8+ T cells, or bulk PBMC T cells (not recorded which). The chain uses TRBV3-1 and TRBJ2-4; absent DNA, TCRdb's TRBD1 call cannot be checked. CDR3 sequence reads: CASSRSPGVAKNIQYF. Filled out from reference TRBV3-1 and TRBJ2-4, the complete variable domain reads DTAVSQTPKYLVTQMGNDKSIKCEQNLGHDTMYWYKQDSKKFLKIMFSYNNKELIINETVPNRFSPKSPDKAHLNLHINSLELGDSAVYFCASSRSPGVAKNIQYFGAGTRLSVL.